This record looks at one T cell receptor beta chain sequence and its context. TCRdb's copy holds only in-frame clones and misses some; the assay was immunoSEQ multiplex PCR. The sample consists of some 39,000 clones, about 92% of them appearing once. Trimming cost V 6 bases and J 5 bases, with 9 bases left between them. The CDR3 is made up of 11 amino acids. CDR1 is DFQATT and CDR2 is SNEGSKA in the germline V gene (reference sequence). This sample was taken from a study of T cell changes during pregnancy in multiple sclerosis. Sequenced: PBMCs (not recorded whether the cells were cultured). This TCR derives from a female donor with multiple sclerosis, enrolled in a pregnancy study. The V gene is TRBV20-1, the J gene TRBJ2-3, with D possibly being TRBD1 or TRBD2 (5 bases each). CDR3 sequence: CSAWDGDTQYF. The CDR3 nucleotides read TGCAGTGCCTGGGACGGAGATACGCAGTATTTT.